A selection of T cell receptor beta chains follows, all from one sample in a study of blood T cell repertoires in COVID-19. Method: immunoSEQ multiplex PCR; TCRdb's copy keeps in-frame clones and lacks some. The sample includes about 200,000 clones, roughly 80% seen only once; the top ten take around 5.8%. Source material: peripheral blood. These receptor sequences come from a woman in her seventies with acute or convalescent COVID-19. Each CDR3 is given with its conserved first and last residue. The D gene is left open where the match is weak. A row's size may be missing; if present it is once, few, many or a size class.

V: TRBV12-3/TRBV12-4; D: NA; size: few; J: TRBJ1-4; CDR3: CASSPRGGEKLFF; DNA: TGTGCCAGCAGTCCCAGGGGAGGGGAAAAACTGTTTTTT
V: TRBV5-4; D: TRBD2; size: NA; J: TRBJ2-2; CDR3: CASSDPTSGRLTGELFF; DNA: TGTGCCAGCAGCGACCCAACTAGCGGGAGACTCACCGGGGAGCTGTTTTTT
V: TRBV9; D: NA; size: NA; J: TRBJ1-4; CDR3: CASSVGGATNEKLFF; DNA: TGTGCCAGCAGCGTAGGCGGAGCAACTAATGAAAAACTGTTTTTT
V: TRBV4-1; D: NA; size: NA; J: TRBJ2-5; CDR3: CASSHPTAAQETQYF; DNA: TGCGCCAGCAGCCACCCCACGGCGGCCCAAGAGACCCAGTACTTC
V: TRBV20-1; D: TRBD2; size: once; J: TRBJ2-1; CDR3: CSARDGLDQFF; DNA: TGCAGTGCTAGAGATGGACTAGATCAGTTCTTC
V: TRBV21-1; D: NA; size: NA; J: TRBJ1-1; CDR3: CASSKARTGRSVDTEAFF; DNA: TGTGCCAGCAGCAAAGCTCGGACAGGGCGGTCCGTAGACACTGAAGCTTTCTTT
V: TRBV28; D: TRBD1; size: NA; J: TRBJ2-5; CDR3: CASSYKTGGADQETQYF; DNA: TGTGCCAGCAGTTATAAAACAGGGGGCGCGGATCAAGAGACCCAGTACTTC
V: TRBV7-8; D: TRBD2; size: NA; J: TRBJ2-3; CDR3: CASSLRTSGRATDTQYF; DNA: TGTGCCAGCAGCTTAAGGACTAGCGGGAGGGCCACAGATACGCAGTATTTT
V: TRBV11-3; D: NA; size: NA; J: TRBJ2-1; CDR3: CASSLGSSTISDNEQFF; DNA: TGTGCCAGCAGCTTAGGCTCGTCGACTATCTCCGACAATGAGCAGTTCTTC
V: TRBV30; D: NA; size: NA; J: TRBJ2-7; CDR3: CAWTTGTGGLYEQYF; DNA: TGTGCCTGGACCACCGGGACTGGGGGACTCTACGAGCAGTACTTC
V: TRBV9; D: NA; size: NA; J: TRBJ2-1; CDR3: CASSVELYSYNEQFF; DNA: TGTGCCAGCAGCGTAGAACTATACTCCTACAATGAGCAGTTCTTC
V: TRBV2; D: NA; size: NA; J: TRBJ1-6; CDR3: CASSEATASYNSPLHF; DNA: TGTGCCAGCAGTGAAGCGACAGCCTCCTATAATTCACCCCTCCACTTT
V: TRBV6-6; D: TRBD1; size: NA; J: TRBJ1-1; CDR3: CASSTGAVAFF; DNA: TGTGCCAGCAGTACAGGGGCTGTAGCTTTCTTT
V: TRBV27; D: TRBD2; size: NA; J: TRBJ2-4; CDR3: CASSRSLAGGPKNIQYF; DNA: TGTGCCAGCAGTCGATCCCTAGCGGGAGGCCCCAAAAACATTCAGTACTTC
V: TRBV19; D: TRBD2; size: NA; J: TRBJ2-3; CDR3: CASSIGRVRREGGDTQYF; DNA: TGTGCCAGTAGTATAGGAAGGGTTCGGCGGGAGGGTGGAGATACGCAGTATTTT
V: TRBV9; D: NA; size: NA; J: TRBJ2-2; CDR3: CASSVLELMTTGELFF; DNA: TGTGCCAGCAGCGTCCTGGAGCTTATGACCACCGGGGAACTGTTTTTT
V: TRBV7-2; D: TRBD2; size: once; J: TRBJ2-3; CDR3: CASSSKGLADYTDTQYF; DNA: TGTGCCAGCAGCTCAAAGGGACTAGCGGATTACACAGATACGCAGTATTTT
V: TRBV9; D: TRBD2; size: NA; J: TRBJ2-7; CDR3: CASSVGPRLAGEQEQYF; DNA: TGTGCCAGCAGCGTAGGTCCACGACTAGCGGGAGAACAAGAGCAGTACTTC
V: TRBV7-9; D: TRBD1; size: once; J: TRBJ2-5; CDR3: CASSLEGAQETQYF; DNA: TGTGCCAGCAGCTTAGAGGGGGCGCAGGAGACCCAGTACTTC
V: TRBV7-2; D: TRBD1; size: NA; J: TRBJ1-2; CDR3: CASSTRDSSHGYTF; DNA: TGTGCCAGCAGCACCAGGGACAGCTCCCATGGCTACACCTTC
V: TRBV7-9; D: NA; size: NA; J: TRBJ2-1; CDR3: CASRKGEGVYEQFF; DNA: TGTGCCAGCAGAAAAGGTGAGGGAGTTTATGAGCAGTTCTTC
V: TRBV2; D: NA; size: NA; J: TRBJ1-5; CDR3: CASKVDRGSNQPQHF; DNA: TGTGCCAGCAAAGTGGATAGGGGTAGCAATCAGCCCCAGCATTTT
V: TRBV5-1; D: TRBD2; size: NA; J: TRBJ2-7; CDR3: CASSLASGYSYEQYF; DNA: TGCGCCAGCAGCTTGGCTAGCGGCTATTCCTACGAGCAGTACTTC
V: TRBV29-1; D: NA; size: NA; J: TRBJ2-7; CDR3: CSVDEGGGEQYF; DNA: TGCAGCGTTGACGAGGGGGGGGGCGAGCAGTACTTC
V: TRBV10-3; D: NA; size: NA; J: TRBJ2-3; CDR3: CAISEGLQGKADTQYF; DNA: TGTGCCATCAGTGAGGGACTACAGGGGAAAGCAGATACGCAGTATTTT
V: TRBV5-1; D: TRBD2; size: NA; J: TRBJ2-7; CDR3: CASSPQGGPSGSTYEQYF; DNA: TGCGCCAGCAGCCCGCAAGGGGGACCTAGCGGGAGTACCTACGAGCAGTACTTC
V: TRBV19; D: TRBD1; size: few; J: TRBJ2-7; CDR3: CASSKKTGGSEEQYF; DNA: TGTGCCAGTAGTAAAAAGACAGGGGGATCAGAAGAGCAGTACTTC
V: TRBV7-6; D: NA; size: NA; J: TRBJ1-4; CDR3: CASSFRTAGGEKLFF; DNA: TGTGCCAGCAGCTTTAGGACAGCTGGTGGGGAAAAACTGTTTTTT
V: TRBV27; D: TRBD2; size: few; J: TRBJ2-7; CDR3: CASSLGAGGSYEQYF; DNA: TGTGCCAGCAGTTTAGGAGCGGGGGGCTCCTACGAGCAGTACTTC
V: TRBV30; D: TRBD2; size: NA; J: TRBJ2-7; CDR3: CAWRGRGAGGFYEQYF; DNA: TGTGCCTGGAGAGGACGCGGGGCGGGAGGTTTCTACGAGCAGTACTTC
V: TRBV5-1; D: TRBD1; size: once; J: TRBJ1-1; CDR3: CASSLDPGTGWTEAFF; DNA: TGCGCCAGCAGCTTGGACCCCGGGACAGGGTGGACTGAAGCTTTCTTT
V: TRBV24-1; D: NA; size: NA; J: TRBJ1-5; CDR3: CATSDSRQGPLQQPQHF; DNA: TGTGCCACCAGTGATTCGAGGCAGGGGCCCCTTCAACAGCCCCAGCATTTT
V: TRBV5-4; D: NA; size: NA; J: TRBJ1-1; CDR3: CASSLMGGLATEAFF; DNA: TGTGCCAGCAGCTTAATGGGGGGTCTAGCCACTGAAGCTTTCTTT